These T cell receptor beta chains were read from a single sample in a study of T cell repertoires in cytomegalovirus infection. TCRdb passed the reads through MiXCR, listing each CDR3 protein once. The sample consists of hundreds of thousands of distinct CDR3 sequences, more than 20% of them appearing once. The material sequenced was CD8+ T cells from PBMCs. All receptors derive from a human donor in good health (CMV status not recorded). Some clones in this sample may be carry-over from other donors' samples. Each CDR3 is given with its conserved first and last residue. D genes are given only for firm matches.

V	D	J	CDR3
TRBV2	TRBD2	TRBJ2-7	CASIRTSGLPEQYF
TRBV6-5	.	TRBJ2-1	CASSYSTRHEQFF
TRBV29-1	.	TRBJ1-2	CSVEVDTYSYGYTF
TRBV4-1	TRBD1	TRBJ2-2	CASSPRQGEFVELFF
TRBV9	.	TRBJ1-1	CASSVSFGGTGEAFF
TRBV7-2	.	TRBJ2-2	CASSLAPKQGELFF
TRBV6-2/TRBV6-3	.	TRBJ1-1	CASRLDSDGDTEAFF
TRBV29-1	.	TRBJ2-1	CSVTTVEQFF
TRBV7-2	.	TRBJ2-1	CASSFTASPSSEQFF
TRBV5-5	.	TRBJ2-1	CASSRPRGIPEQFF
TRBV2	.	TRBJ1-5	CASRDTRTDSNQPQHF
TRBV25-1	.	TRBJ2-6	CASSGEVGGSGANVLTF
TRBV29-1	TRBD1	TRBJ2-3	CSVQGKRADTQYF
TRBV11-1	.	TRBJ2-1	CASSLADEREQFF
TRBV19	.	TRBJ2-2	CASSMGLRVSGELFF
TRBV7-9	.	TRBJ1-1	CASRAQGEAFF
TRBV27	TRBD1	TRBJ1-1	CASSLEGAHTEAFF
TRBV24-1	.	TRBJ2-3	CATSPPEWDTQYF
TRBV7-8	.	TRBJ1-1	CASSYRHDSTEAFF
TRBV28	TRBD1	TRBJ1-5	CASRLEGQGISQPQHF
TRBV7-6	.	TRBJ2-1	CASSLSDNEQFF
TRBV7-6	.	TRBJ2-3	CASTLLLASTDTQYF
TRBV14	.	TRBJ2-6	CATSRRISGANVLTF
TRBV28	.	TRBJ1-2	CASSLRGLGYGYTF
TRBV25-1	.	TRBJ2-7	CASSENRAYEQYF
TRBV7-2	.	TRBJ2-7	CASSLRRAHEQYF
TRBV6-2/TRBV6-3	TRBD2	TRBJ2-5	CASWSGGYQETQYF
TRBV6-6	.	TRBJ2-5	CASTPSSPGVPGLETQYF
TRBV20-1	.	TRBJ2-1	CSARDLSSYNEQFF
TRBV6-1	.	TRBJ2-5	CASSPPVGGWETQYF
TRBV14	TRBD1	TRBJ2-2	CASSRWTGTGSGTGELFF
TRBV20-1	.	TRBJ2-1	CSARDSQGIYNEQFF
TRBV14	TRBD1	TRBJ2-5	CASSQPDRGPQETQYF
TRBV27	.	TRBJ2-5	CASRLVGGSQETQYF
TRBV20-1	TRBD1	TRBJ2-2	CSARDMQGDAGELFF
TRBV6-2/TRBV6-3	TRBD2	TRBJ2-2	CASSSSLSGGVKLFF
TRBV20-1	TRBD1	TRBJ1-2	CSAREWDRGGYTF
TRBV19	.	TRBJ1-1	CASSIIVNTEAFF
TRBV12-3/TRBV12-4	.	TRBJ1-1	CASSFTRSNTEAFF
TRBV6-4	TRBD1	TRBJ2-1	CASSVAGTGVNEQFF